Listed here is a single TCR beta chain. The antigen is undetermined. Other DNA sequences in this sample translate to the same CDR3. The sample originates from a study of cytomegalovirus exposure and HLA in healthy donors. In the PCR, 60 Vbeta and 13 Jbeta primers were used. Profiling relied on immunoSEQ multiplex PCR, and the TCRdb table lists in-frame clones only, not all of them. The repertoire holds under 200,000 clones, under 85% seen once, with 2.5% to 4% in the top ten. There are 13 residues in the CDR3. V lost 3 bases and J 9 bases, leaving 14 bases between the germline ends. Per germline, CDR1 MNHEY and CDR2 SMNVEV (reference sequence). Findings of the study overall: Evidence from a later analysis indicated that most CMV-associated TCR beta chains looked HLA-restricted.

This chain connects TRBV27 to TRBJ2-5; a possible D gene is TRBD1 (6 bases). The sequence came from a female donor in good health and CMV-seronegative. The specimen was PBMCs. CDR3 sequence reads: CASSFTGPWAQYF. In DNA form, the CDR3 reads TGTGCCAGCAGTTTCACAGGGCCCTGGGCCCAGTACTTC.